This T cell receptor beta chain came from a study of T cells in Graves' hyperthyroidism and ophthalmopathy. Amplification of TCR beta CDR3 regions was performed using RNA transcripts as template. The primer set for the first-round RT-PCR of the TCR CDR3 was HTBI. TCRdb passed the multiplex PCR reads through MiXCR, listing each CDR3 protein once. In the table there are some 700,000 distinct CDR3 sequences, around 16% of which are singletons. Looked up from germline, CDR1 is SGHAT and CDR2 is FQNNGV. This CDR3 has 16 residues. Points on this clonotype: Relative to the germline gene, one junction end is altered; a read error may explain this.

The receptor's source is a middle-aged man with Graves' hyperthyroidism. Input material: blood. The chain links TRBV11-2 to TRBJ2-1; 7 nucleotides line up with TRBD2. The CDR3 here is CASSLALAPTYNGQFF. The CDR3, as DNA: TGTGCCAGCAGCTTGGCACTAGCGCCCACTTACAATGGGCAGTTCTTC.